This record concerns one T cell receptor beta chain sequence. This sample was taken from a study of pediatric ulcerative colitis. The CDR3 covers 16 residues. Germline CDR1 and CDR2: SEHNR and FQNEAQ (reference sequence). Trimming stripped 4 bases from V and 0 bases from J, with 10 bases between. Sequencing was performed with immunoSEQ multiplex PCR; in TCRdb, only in-frame clones are kept and a portion is missing. Here the sample spans about 64,000 clones, over 65% being singletons. Sequenced: blood. The sequence derives from a boy younger than 18 with moderate ulcerative colitis. This chain links TRBV7-9 with TRBJ2-6; D may be TRBD1 (6 bases). In DNA, the CDR3 is TGTGCCAGCAGCTCGTCGACAGGCTCTGGGGCCAACGTCCTGACTTTC. It specifies CASSSSTGSGANVLTF. Full variable domain (rest looked up from reference TRBV7-9 and TRBJ2-6): DTGVSQNPRHKITKRGQNVTFRCDPISEHNRLYWYRQTLGQGPEFLTYFQNEAQLEKSRLLSDRFSAERPKGSFSTLEIQRTEQGDSAMYLCASSSSTGSGANVLTFGAGSRLTVL.